This T cell receptor (beta chain) came from a study of T cells in women clearing cervical HPV infection (dated by TCRdb to the late 2010s). The study in broad terms: The cases were 20 to 25 women with histologically confirmed HPV16-related CIN3 or worse, and 2 of these cases were invasive cancers. This exploratory proof-of-principle case-control study, nested within the Guanacaste HPV Natural History Study in Costa Rica, compared TCR repertoires among women with different cervical HPV16 outcomes. HLA typing was available for only a few women, so HLA type could not be excluded as a confounder. In the parent cohort, around 9,800 women aged 18 or older were enrolled in Guanacaste, Costa Rica, during about 1992 to 1994 and then followed for around seven years. Among cases, blood sampling occurred a median of about 160 days after lesion detection, with an interquartile range of about 90 to 200 days. Five blinded duplicates per group were added as quality controls, so that roughly 60 samples were obtained: 50 or so participants and about 10 replicates. The 20 to 25 controls were women who cleared a single incident HPV16 infection within 12 months without developing precancer or cancer. Case blood was taken at the visit when the lesion was first identified, whereas control blood was taken when infection was no longer detected. Cases and controls were matched on year of sample collection and on age within five years. Cases had a median age of approximately 35 years compared with 38 for controls, and baseline characteristics showed no significant differences between the groups. Broader findings and caveats from the paper: The cross-sectional design could not show whether the associations came before the infection or were a result of it, and neither effector/memory subsets nor HPV-specific T cells were isolated. Lower TRBV6-7 relative abundance was observed in cases than in controls (around 0.1% versus 0.15%; Bonferroni P = 0.0008). Random forest classifiers that combined richness and V gene abundances separated cases from controls with an estimated AUC of around 0.83. CIN3+ cases had significantly higher TCR repertoire richness than controls across sequencing depths, but evenness did not differ between the groups. Because T-cell numbers per sample were unknown, differences in richness could reflect varying T-cell content rather than repertoire biology.

Going by frequency, this clone is medium-sized (0.01 to 0.1%); no count is logged. The antigen it binds to is not known. The read terminates 3 residues ahead of where the CDR3 ends, so the germline J gene completes it. Taken from cysteine to phenylalanine, the CDR3 has 14 residues. The DNA shown is the part of the CDR3 that was read: 33 bases, in frame from base 1. Looking up the germline V gene yields CDR1 SQVTM and CDR2 ANQGSEA. Germline trimming amounts to 4 bases on V and 3 bases on J, with 6 as the count of junction bases outside the gene matches. Every participant had a single incident cervical HPV16 infection, and prevalent HPV16 infections were excluded. Cervical HPV DNA was detected with MY09/MY11 PCR, and genotyping was done with dot-blot hybridization. About 14 mL of heparinized blood were centrifuged, and the buffy coat was split into aliquots, frozen at -30 degrees C, and then kept at -80 degrees C. Genomic DNA was extracted from buffy coat specimens using QIAGEN kits.

TCR beta CDR3 regions were amplified by multiplex PCR from an average of about 1,100 ng genomic DNA per sample using the immunoSEQ assay. The assay corrected primer bias using a complete synthetic TCR repertoire to establish an amplification baseline. The amplicons were sequenced using the Illumina platform. Under the source paper's analysis protocol: Sequences were error-corrected by clustering with frequency ratios and a modified nearest-neighbor algorithm, then analyzed in the immunoSEQ Analyzer with IMGT gene definitions. At each rarefaction depth, TCR richness and evenness were averaged across 20 rarefaction repeats, and any sample with fewer sequences than the depth was left out. Relative abundances of V, D and J genes were compared between groups using Wilcoxon rank sum tests, with FDR correction applied. Blinded duplicates gave an intraclass correlation of 95.6% for TCR richness and an average of roughly 76% across around 66 gene segments. TCRdb mirrors the immuneACCESS table, restricted to in-frame sequences. Some clones are absent from its copies; in checked studies, under half trace to an unresolved V gene, and the reason for the others is unknown. That table gives V, J and clone size, and the DNA gave D and trimming. The sample table records fewer than 10,000 clones. The ten largest clonotypes hold approximately 8.3% of the sample.

The V and J segments used are TRBV29-1 and TRBJ2-3, with 8 middle bases fitting TRBD1. This sequence originates from a woman between 18 and 69 years old with a cervical HPV16 infection that either progressed to CIN3+ or cleared (not recorded which). Sample: blood buffy coat. The CDR3 corresponds to CSVVDRGETDTQYF. Incomplete CDR3 DNA: TGCAGCGTTGTAGACAGGGGTGAAACAGATACG.